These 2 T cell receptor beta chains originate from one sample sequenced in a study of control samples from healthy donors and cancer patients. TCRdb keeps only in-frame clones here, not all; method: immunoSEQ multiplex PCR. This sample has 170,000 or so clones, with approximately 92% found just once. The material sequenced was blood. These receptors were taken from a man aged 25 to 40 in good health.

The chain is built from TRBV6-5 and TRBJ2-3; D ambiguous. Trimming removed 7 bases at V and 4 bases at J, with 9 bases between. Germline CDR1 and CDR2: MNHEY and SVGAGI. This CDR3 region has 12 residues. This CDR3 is CASTSSSDTQYF. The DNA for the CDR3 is TGTGCCAGCACGTCCAGCTCAGATACGCAGTATTTT.

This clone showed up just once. The CDR3 loop is CATSDLGTGGSGELFF. CDR3 nucleotide sequence: TGTGCCACCAGTGATTTGGGGACAGGCGGCTCCGGGGAGCTGTTTTTT. The V call is TRBV24-1, the J call TRBJ2-2; 8 bases map to TRBD1. This CDR3 is 16 amino acids long. Trimming took 0 bases from V and 6 from J; bases not matched to a gene: 5. CDR1 and CDR2 (germline): KGHDR, SFDVKD.